A single sample is the source of the 10 T cell receptor beta chains below, sequenced in a study of T-cell memory formation after mild COVID-19. TCRdb reprocessed the 5' RACE reads via MiXCR and lists one record per CDR3 protein. The sample records about half a million distinct CDR3 sequences, 18% being singletons. The sequenced sample consisted of PBMCs or a T cell subset sorted from them (not recorded which). The origin of the receptors is an adult woman who had mild COVID-19 (a few samples of this study predate the infection). Cell type and time point are not known.

The V gene is TRBV2, the J gene TRBJ2-3; D is possibly TRBD1 or TRBD2 (6 bases each). CDR3 length: 17 residues. The V gene lost 0 bases and the J gene lost 4 bases, with 17 bases spanning the gap. Germline values: CDR1 SNHLY, CDR2 FYNNEI. CDR3 loop: CASSEALTGATADTQYF. CDR3 nucleotide sequence: TGTGCCAGCAGTGAAGCGCTTACGGGGGCAACAGCAGATACGCAGTATTTT.

The chain links TRBV4-3 to TRBJ1-2, with D unresolved. Germline assignment: CDR1 LGHNA and CDR2 YSLEER. The CDR3 is 15 amino acids. Trimming left V 1 base short and J 7 bases short, with 16 bases between. The CDR3 sequence is CASSQVRGKESGYTF. The CDR3 DNA sequence: TGCGCCAGCAGCCAAGTCCGGGGAAAGGAAAGTGGCTACACCTTC.

The chain's CDR3 is CASSPGKGSSYEQYF. For the CDR3, the DNA is TGCGCCAGCAGCCCGGGGAAGGGCAGCTCCTACGAGCAGTACTTC. The chain uses TRBV4-1 and TRBJ2-7, with D possibly TRBD2 on 5 matching bases. This CDR3 is 15 amino acids long. Germline V gene lookup returns CDR1 MGHRA and CDR2 YSYEKL. The V and J ends lost 4 bases and 0 bases respectively, with 13 bases between them.

This chain connects TRBV5-6 to TRBJ2-7, with D possibly TRBD2 on 5 matching bases. The germline CDR1 and CDR2 sequences are SGHDT and YYEEEE. V was pared by 3 bases and J by 1 base, with 11 bases between. This CDR3 comprises 14 residues. The CDR3 DNA sequence: TGTGCCAGCAGCTCCCCGGGGAATTCCTACGAGCAGTACTTC. Translated: CASSSPGNSYEQYF.

The chain recombines TRBV9 with TRBJ2-7; possibly TRBD2 for D (5 bases). The CDR3 runs to 17 residues. Trimming left V 6 bases short and J 3 bases short, with 25 bases between. Germline assignment: CDR1 SGDLS and CDR2 YYNGEE. Written as DNA, the CDR3 is TGTGCCAGCACCGCCAGTTCCCGGACTGACCCTGACTACGAGCAGTACTTC. As protein: CASTASSRTDPDYEQYF.

This clonotype was seen a handful of times. The chain links TRBV12-3 or TRBV12-4 to TRBJ1-2; a possible D gene is TRBD1 (5 bases). Trimming shortened V by 5 bases and J by 4 bases, and 14 bases separated the two germline ends. The CDR3 has 14 amino acids. The CDR3 here is CASSPSWGVYGYTF. The CDR3 DNA sequence: TGTGCCAGCAGTCCCTCCTGGGGGGTCTATGGCTACACCTTC.

This rearrangement joins TRBV12-3 or TRBV12-4 to TRBJ2-1; 9 bases match TRBD1. V lost 6 bases, J lost 0 bases, and 9 bases stayed unmatched. This CDR3 contains 17 residues. The CDR3: CASRPGQGKSSYNEQFF. The CDR3 coding sequence is TGTGCCAGCAGGCCAGGACAGGGGAAAAGCTCCTACAATGAGCAGTTCTTC.

This clonotype was seen ten or more times. V is TRBV12-3 or TRBV12-4 and J is TRBJ2-1; 8 positions agree with TRBD1. Trimming cost V 7 bases and J 14 bases; bases outside gene matches: 7. This CDR3 has 11 residues. CDR3 residues: CASTSDRAKFF. The CDR3 DNA is TGTGCCAGCACCTCGGACAGGGCGAAGTTCTTC.

As DNA, the CDR3 is TGTGCCAGCAGAGGGGCGGGAGGGCCGAAGGAGCAGTTCTTC. Translated: CASRGAGGPKEQFF. This chain links TRBV25-1 with TRBJ2-1, with TRBD2 matching over 9 bases. The germline V gene encodes CDR1 MGHDK and CDR2 SYGVNS. V shed 6 bases, J shed 10 bases, and the junction held 10 bases outside the gene matches. The CDR3 spans 14 residues.

This chain joins TRBV29-1 and TRBJ2-7; 8 bases are shared with TRBD1. Germline V gene lookup returns CDR1 SQVTM and CDR2 ANQGSEA. The CDR3 is 12 amino acids. V shed 8 bases, J shed 7 bases, and the junction held 10 bases outside the gene matches. The CDR3 spells CSLRTGPGEQYF. The CDR3 coding sequence is TGCAGCCTGAGGACAGGGCCTGGGGAGCAGTACTTC.